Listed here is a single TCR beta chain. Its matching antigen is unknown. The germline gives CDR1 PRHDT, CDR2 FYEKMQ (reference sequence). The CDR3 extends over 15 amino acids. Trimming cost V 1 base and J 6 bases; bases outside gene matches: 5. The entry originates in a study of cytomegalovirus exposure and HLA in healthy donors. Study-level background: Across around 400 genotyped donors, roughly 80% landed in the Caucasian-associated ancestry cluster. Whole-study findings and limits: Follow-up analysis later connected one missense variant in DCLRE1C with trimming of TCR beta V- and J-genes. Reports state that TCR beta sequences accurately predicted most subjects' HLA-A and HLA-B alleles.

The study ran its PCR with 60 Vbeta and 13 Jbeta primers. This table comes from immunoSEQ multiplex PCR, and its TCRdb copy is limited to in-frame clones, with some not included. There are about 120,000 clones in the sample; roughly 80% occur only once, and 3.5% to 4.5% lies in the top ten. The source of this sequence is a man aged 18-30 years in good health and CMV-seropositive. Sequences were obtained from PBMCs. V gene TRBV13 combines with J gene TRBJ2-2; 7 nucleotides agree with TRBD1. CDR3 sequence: CASSLAGGRPGELFF. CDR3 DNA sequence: TGTGCCAGCAGCTTAGCAGGGGGACGACCCGGGGAGCTGTTTTTT.